A selection of T cell receptor beta chains follows, all from one sample in a study of radiotherapy plus CTLA-4 blockade in lung cancer. Assay used: immunoSEQ multiplex PCR; TCRdb lists only in-frame clones, some missing. The sample lists tens of thousands of clones, 83% occurring once. Sample: peripheral blood, taken from a patient treated with radiotherapy plus ipilimumab. The receptors stem from a human donor with non-small cell lung cancer who had stable disease on radiotherapy plus ipilimumab. The CDR3 runs from the conserved cysteine through the conserved F or W. The D gene is left open where the match is weak. Only part of the rows carry a size: once, few, many, or a class if the clone is expanded.

j_call | d_call | clone_size | cdr3_length | v_call | cdr3_nt | cdr3_aa
TRBJ1-4 | TRBD1 | few | 13 | TRBV19 | TGTGCCAGTGCGGACAGGCTTAATGAAAAACTGTTTTTT | CASADRLNEKLFF
TRBJ2-2 | NA | NA | 16 | TRBV18 | TGTGCCAGCTCGCCTGCCGGGACACCAAACACCGGGGAGCTGTTTTTT | CASSPAGTPNTGELFF
TRBJ1-4 | NA | NA | 16 | TRBV5-1 | TGCGCCAGCAGCTTGGATCCAGGCGCAACTAATGAAAAACTGTTTTTT | CASSLDPGATNEKLFF
TRBJ1-4 | NA | NA | 14 | TRBV7-2 | TGTGCCAGCAGCTTAGACAGAGCTAATGAAAAACTGTTTTTT | CASSLDRANEKLFF
TRBJ1-5 | NA | NA | 13 | TRBV6-5 | TGTGCCAGCAGTTACCAGGGATCGCAGCCCCAGCATTTT | CASSYQGSQPQHF
TRBJ2-2 | NA | NA | 18 | TRBV2 | TGTGCCAGCAGTGAAGCGGGGCAGAGGGGTCTGATAACCGGGGAGCTGTTTTTT | CASSEAGQRGLITGELFF
TRBJ1-2 | NA | few | 11 | TRBV6-5 | TGTGCCAGCAGGGGGGACCTTGGCTACACCTTC | CASRGDLGYTF
TRBJ2-1 | NA | NA | 14 | TRBV7-9 | TGTGCCAGCAGCTTATTCCCGGGGAACAATGAGCAGTTCTTC | CASSLFPGNNEQFF
TRBJ2-7 | NA | NA | 14 | TRBV7-2 | TGTGCCAGCAGCTTACGGCAGGGATACGGGAAGCAGTACTTC | CASSLRQGYGKQYF
TRBJ1-2 | NA | NA | 11 | TRBV28 | TGTGCCAGCAGTTTCAGATTTGGCTACACCTTC | CASSFRFGYTF
TRBJ2-3 | NA | NA | 17 | TRBV28 | TGTGCCAGCAGTCCTATCGGGACCGCAGCGTACACAGATACGCAGTATTTT | CASSPIGTAAYTDTQYF
TRBJ1-2 | NA | NA | 11 | TRBV18 | TGTGCCAGCTCAAAGGACTATGGCTACACCTTC | CASSKDYGYTF
TRBJ1-1 | TRBD1 | NA | 14 | TRBV5-6 | TGTGCCAGCAGCCGTCGGACAGGGAACACTGAAGCTTTCTTT | CASSRRTGNTEAFF
TRBJ1-2 | NA | NA | 14 | TRBV7-2 | TGTGCCAGCAGCCGGACAGTCGGTGTGGGTGGCTACACCTTC | CASSRTVGVGGYTF
TRBJ2-2 | NA | NA | 13 | TRBV9 | TGTGCCAGCAGCGTAGACTTTGACGGGGAGCTGTTTTTT | CASSVDFDGELFF
TRBJ2-1 | TRBD2 | NA | 16 | TRBV5-1 | TGCGCCAGCAGCTTACATCTAGCGGGTCCCTACAATGAGCAGTTCTTC | CASSLHLAGPYNEQFF
TRBJ2-7 | TRBD2 | NA | 18 | TRBV10-1 | TGCGCCAGCGGTCAGGTGACTAGCGGGATCTATGATTCCTACGAGCAGTACTTC | CASGQVTSGIYDSYEQYF
TRBJ2-7 | NA | NA | 13 | TRBV5-1 | TGCGCCAGCAGCTTGCGGGATTCCTACGAGCAGTACTTC | CASSLRDSYEQYF
TRBJ2-3 | NA | NA | 14 | TRBV6-4 | TGTGCCAGCAGTGACAGGGAGGGCACAGATACGCAGTATTTT | CASSDREGTDTQYF
TRBJ2-1 | TRBD2 | once | 16 | TRBV6-1 | TGTGCCAGCAGTGGCACTAGCGGGGGCTCCTACAATGAGCAGTTCTTC | CASSGTSGGSYNEQFF
TRBJ1-5 | TRBD1 | NA | 14 | TRBV5-1 | TGCGCCAGCAGTCCGGGACAGGGCAATCAGCCCCAGCATTTT | CASSPGQGNQPQHF
TRBJ1-1 | TRBD1 | NA | 16 | TRBV7-9 | TGTGCCAGCAGCTCTAAACAGGGGGCGCGTAACACTGAAGCTTTCTTT | CASSSKQGARNTEAFF
TRBJ1-1 | TRBD1 | once | 14 | TRBV5-1 | TGCGCCAGCAGCATGAGACAGGGGAACACTGAAGCTTTCTTT | CASSMRQGNTEAFF
TRBJ1-2 | NA | NA | 15 | TRBV4-2 | TGTGCCAGCAGTCCCGGGACAAATACTAACTATGGCTACACCTTC | CASSPGTNTNYGYTF
TRBJ2-7 | TRBD2 | few | 14 | TRBV2 | TGTGCCAGCACCGACTGGACTAGCGGCTACGAGCAGTACTTC | CASTDWTSGYEQYF
TRBJ2-7 | NA | NA | 15 | TRBV2 | TGTGCCAGCAGTGACCGGGGACACGGAGCCTACGAGCAGTACTTC | CASSDRGHGAYEQYF
TRBJ1-1 | NA | NA | 17 | TRBV27 | TGTGCCAGCAGTATCGGGACGGAGAACCGCATGAACACTGAAGCTTTCTTT | CASSIGTENRMNTEAFF
TRBJ2-5 | NA | NA | 15 | TRBV6-1 | TGTGCCAGCCATCCCCTCCGAACGGGACCGGAGACCCAGTACTTC | CASHPLRTGPETQYF
TRBJ1-5 | NA | NA | 15 | TRBV5-1 | TGCGCCAGCAGCTTGGCCCCAGGCCCGAATCAGCCCCAGCATTTT | CASSLAPGPNQPQHF
TRBJ2-1 | NA | NA | 16 | TRBV6-1 | TGTGCCAGCAGTGGCAATCAGGCAGGGAAACACAATGAGCAGTTCTTC | CASSGNQAGKHNEQFF
TRBJ2-1 | NA | NA | 13 | TRBV5-1 | TGCGCCAGCAGCTTGTGGAGTTACAATGAGCAGTTCTTC | CASSLWSYNEQFF
TRBJ2-3 | NA | NA | 14 | TRBV2 | TGTGCCAGCAGTGACAGGGGCAGGACAGATACGCAGTATTTT | CASSDRGRTDTQYF
TRBJ2-1 | TRBD2 | NA | 19 | TRBV11-2 | TGTGCCAGCAGCCCCGGGACTAGCGGGAGGACGAGAACCTACAATGAGCAGTTCTTC | CASSPGTSGRTRTYNEQFF
TRBJ2-3 | NA | NA | 13 | TRBV2 | TGTGCCAGCAGTGGCAGGGGCACAGATACGCAGTATTTT | CASSGRGTDTQYF